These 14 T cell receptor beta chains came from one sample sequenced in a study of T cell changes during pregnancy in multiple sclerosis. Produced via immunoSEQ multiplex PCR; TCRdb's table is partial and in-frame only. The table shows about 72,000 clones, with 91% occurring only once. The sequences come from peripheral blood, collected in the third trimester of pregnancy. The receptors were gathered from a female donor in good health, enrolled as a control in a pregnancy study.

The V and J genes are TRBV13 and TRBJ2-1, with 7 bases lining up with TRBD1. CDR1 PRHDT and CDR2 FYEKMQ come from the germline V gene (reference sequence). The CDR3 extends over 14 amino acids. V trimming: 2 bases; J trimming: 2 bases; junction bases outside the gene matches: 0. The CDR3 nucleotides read TGTGCCAGCAGCTTACAGGGGGCCTACAATGAGCAGTTCTTC. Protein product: CASSLQGAYNEQFF.

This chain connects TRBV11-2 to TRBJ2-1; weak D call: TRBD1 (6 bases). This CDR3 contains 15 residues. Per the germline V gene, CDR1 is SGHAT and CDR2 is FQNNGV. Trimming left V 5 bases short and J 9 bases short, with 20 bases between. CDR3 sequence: CASSPRRSQGSEQFF. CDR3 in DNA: TGTGCCAGCAGCCCACGTAGGTCCCAGGGGAGTGAGCAGTTCTTC.

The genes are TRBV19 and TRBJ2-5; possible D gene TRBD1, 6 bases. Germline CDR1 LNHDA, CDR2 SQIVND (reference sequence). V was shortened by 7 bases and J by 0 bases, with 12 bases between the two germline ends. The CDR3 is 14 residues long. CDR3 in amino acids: CASTPTGYQETQYF. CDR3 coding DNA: TGTGCCAGTACCCCGACAGGTTACCAAGAGACCCAGTACTTC.

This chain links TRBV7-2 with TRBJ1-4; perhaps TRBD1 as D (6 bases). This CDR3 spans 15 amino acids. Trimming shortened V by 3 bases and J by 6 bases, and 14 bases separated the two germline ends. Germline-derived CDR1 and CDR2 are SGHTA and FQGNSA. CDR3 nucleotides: TGTGCCAGCAGCTTGTCCGGGACACCGGATGAAAAACTGTTTTTT. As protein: CASSLSGTPDEKLFF.

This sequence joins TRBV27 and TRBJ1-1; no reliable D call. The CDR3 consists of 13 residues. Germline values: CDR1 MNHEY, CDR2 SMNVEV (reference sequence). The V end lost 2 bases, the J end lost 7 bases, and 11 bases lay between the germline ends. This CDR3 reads CASSLGSRVEAFF. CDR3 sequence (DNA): TGTGCCAGCAGTTTAGGAAGCCGGGTTGAAGCTTTCTTT.

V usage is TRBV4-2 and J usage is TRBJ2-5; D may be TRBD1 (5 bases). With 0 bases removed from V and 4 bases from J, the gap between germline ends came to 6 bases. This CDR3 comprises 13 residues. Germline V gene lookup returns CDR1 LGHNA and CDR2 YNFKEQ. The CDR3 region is CASSQDRGETQYF. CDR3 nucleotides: TGTGCCAGCAGCCAAGATAGGGGAGAGACCCAGTACTTC.

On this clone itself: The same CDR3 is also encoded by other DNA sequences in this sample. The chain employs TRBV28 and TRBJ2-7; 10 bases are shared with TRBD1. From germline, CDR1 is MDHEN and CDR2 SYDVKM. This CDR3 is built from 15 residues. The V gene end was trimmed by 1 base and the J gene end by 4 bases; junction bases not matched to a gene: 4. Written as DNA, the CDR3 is TGTGCCAGCAGTTTATCCGGGACAGGGGATTACGAGCAGTACTTC. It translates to CASSLSGTGDYEQYF.

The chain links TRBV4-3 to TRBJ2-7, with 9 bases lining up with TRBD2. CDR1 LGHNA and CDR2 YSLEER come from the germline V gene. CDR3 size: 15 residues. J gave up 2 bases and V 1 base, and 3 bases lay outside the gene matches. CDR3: CASSQGLAGTYEQYF. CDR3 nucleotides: TGCGCCAGCAGCCAAGGGCTAGCGGGAACCTACGAGCAGTACTTC.

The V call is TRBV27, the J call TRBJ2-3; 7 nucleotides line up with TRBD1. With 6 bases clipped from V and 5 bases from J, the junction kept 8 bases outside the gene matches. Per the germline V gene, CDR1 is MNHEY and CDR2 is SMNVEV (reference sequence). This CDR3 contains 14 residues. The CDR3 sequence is CASSRGGRGDTQYF. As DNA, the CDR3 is TGTGCCAGCAGCCGAGGGGGCCGGGGAGATACGCAGTATTTT.

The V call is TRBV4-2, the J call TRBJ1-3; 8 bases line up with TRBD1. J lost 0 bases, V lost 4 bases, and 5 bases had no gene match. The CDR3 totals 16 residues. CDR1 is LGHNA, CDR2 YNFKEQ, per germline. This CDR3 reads CASSPGQGASGNTIYF. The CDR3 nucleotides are TGTGCCAGCAGCCCAGGACAGGGAGCCTCTGGAAACACCATATATTTT.

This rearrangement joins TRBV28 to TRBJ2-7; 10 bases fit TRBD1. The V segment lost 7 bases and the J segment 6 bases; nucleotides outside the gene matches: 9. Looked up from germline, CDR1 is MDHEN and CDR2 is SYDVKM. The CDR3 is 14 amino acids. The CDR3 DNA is TGTGCCAGCACCGAAAGGAGGACAGGGGGCGAGCAGTACTTC. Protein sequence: CASTERRTGGEQYF.

As DNA, the CDR3 is TGCGCCAGCAGCTTGGTTCAGGGTACGGGCGAGCAGTACTTC. It translates to CASSLVQGTGEQYF. The rearrangement links TRBV5-1 to TRBJ2-7, with D possibly TRBD1 on 5 matching bases. Germline values: CDR1 SGHRS, CDR2 YFSETQ. Trimming pared 0 bases from V and 6 bases from J, leaving 13 bases between. The CDR3 covers 14 residues.

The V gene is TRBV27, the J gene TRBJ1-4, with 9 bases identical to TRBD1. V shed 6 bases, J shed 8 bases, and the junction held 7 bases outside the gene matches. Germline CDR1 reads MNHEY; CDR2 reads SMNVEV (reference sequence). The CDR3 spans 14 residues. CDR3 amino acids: CASSPRDRVEKLFF. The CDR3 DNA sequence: TGTGCCAGCAGCCCTCGGGACAGGGTCGAAAAACTGTTTTTT.

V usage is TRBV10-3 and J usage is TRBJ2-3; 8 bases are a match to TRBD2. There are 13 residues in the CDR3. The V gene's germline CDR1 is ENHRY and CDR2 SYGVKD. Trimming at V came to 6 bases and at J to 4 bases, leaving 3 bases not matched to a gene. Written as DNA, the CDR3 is TGTGCCATCAGGGGACTAGTGGCAGATACGCAGTATTTT. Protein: CAIRGLVADTQYF.